This is a list of T cell receptor beta chains from one sample in a study of T cell responses to AZD1222 COVID-19 vaccine. Clones were sequenced by immunoSEQ multiplex PCR, and TCRdb holds only the in-frame ones, with some missing. The data show some 170,000 clones, with roughly 89% seen just once and 1.5% to 2% held by the top ten. This specimen consisted of peripheral blood, obtained on day 0 of AZD1222 vaccination. Every receptor here comes from an adult in good health. The conserved cysteine and the conserved F or W are not part of the CDR3 here.

v_call cdr3_aa
TRBV24-1 ATSDRGTTHNEQF
TRBV6-2/TRBV6-3 ASSETKMGNYGYT
TRBV7-2 ASRGPGQIMNTEAF
TRBV11-2 ASSSTSGSLYYNEQF
TRBV7-2 ASSLTGYEQY
TRBV19 ASSGWNNEQF
TRBV6-2/TRBV6-3 ASSSFGTGGTGELF
TRBV3-1/TRBV3-2 ASSQRGGEKLF
TRBV11-3 ASSSDGERLNEQF
TRBV7-9 ASSNRVKNLYNEQF
TRBV7-9 ASSLTRDLQYGDTQY
TRBV3-1/TRBV3-2 ASSQRWTGVITEAF
TRBV2 ASSVGQGRGNTIY
TRBV29-1 SVVLSWANEKLF
TRBV28 ASKPEFGNSPLH
TRBV4-1 ASSRETGRGGAF
TRBV6-5 ASSPRGGQTYGYT
TRBV29-1 SVGEFEAF
TRBV7-8 ASSRHAGNTIY
TRBV28 ASSTAGGYTEAF
TRBV9 ASSDEITAT
TRBV19 ASSRDSLDTQY
TRBV25-1 ASRSSGYGYT
TRBV6-1 ASSEIWLAVYNEQF
TRBV19 ASTLSWGSGTDTQY
TRBV18 ASSPATDTQY
TRBV5-1 ASRDSSYEQY
TRBV19 ASSIEAWAGWF
TRBV19 ASSFPGGRQPQH
TRBV9 ASSVGLGGGNYGYT
TRBV11-1 ASSLGLAGYEQY
TRBV6-4 ASSDSAGYGYT
TRBV10-3 AISGKGGNGELF
TRBV5-6 ASSSSGQGLQPQH
TRBV11-2 ASSLRGHIMNTEAF
TRBV4-3 ASSQDPAEGFYNEQF
TRBV5-4 ASSFSAGGHSTDTQY
TRBV10-3 AIRPQGLLSSGANVLT
TRBV18 ASSGRTSVYNEQF
TRBV7-3 ASSPIAGTGNEQF
TRBV6-1 ASSEAGGGEKLF
TRBV5-4 ASSPRDRLDNEQF